This TCR beta chain stems from a study of radiotherapy plus CTLA-4 blockade in lung cancer. The CDR3 is 17 amino acids. The germline V gene has CDR1 MGHRA and CDR2 YSYEKL. V trimming: 3 bases; J trimming: 4 bases; junction bases outside the gene matches: 11. Sequencing used immunoSEQ multiplex PCR; TCRdb keeps in-frame clones, though not all of them. The sample has fewer than 140,000 clones, about 84% seen once. The gene calls are TRBV4-1 and TRBJ2-1; 8 nucleotides line up with TRBD1. Sequenced here: peripheral blood, sampled from a patient treated with radiotherapy plus ipilimumab. The source of this sequence is a human donor with non-small cell lung cancer that progressed on radiotherapy plus ipilimumab. Some clones in this sample may be carry-over from other donors' samples. The CDR3 coding sequence is TGCGCCAGCAGCCACCGCCTGACAGGGGAAAAGTACAATGAGCAGTTCTTC. Translating it yields CASSHRLTGEKYNEQFF.